The 9 T cell receptor beta chains below were found in one sample sequenced in a study of cytomegalovirus exposure and HLA in healthy donors. PCR amplification relied on 60 Vbeta primers (plus 13 Jbeta primers). This table comes from immunoSEQ multiplex PCR, and its TCRdb copy is limited to in-frame clones, with some not included. The sample records under 200,000 clones, 70% to 90% being singletons. Sequenced sample: PBMCs. These receptors were collected from a young man in good health and CMV-seropositive.

This clone was picked up one time. This sequence joins TRBV19 and TRBJ1-2; D is perhaps TRBD1 (5 bases). V lost 9 bases and J 5 bases, leaving 16 bases between the germline ends. CDR3 length: 13 amino acids. The germline CDR1 and CDR2 sequences are LNHDA and SQIVND (reference sequence). This CDR3 reads CASDQGLGYGYTF. For the CDR3, the DNA is TGTGCCAGCGACCAGGGACTGGGGTATGGCTACACCTTC.

V usage is TRBV5-1 and J usage is TRBJ1-2; 8 bases map to TRBD1. The germline V gene has CDR1 SGHRS and CDR2 YFSETQ. There are 13 residues in the CDR3. With 7 bases clipped from V and 4 bases from J, the junction kept 6 bases outside the gene matches. The CDR3 DNA sequence: TGCGCCAGCCAGACAGGGGCGGGCTATGGCTACACCTTC. Translation: CASQTGAGYGYTF.

Of note for this clone: A junction boundary mismatches the germline segment, possibly from a read error. The CDR3 reads CAGSGRGGTNEKLFF. Written as DNA, the CDR3 is TGTGCCGGCAGCGGGAGAGGTGGAACTAATGAAAAACTGTTTTTT. The chain uses TRBV9 and TRBJ1-4, with no clear D. CDR3 size: 15 residues. Germline values: CDR1 SGDLS, CDR2 YYNGEE.

This chain uses TRBV7-2 with TRBJ2-1, with TRBD2 identical over 7 bases. CDR1 is SGHTA, CDR2 FQGNSA, per germline. The CDR3 is 15 residues long. V gave up 1 base and J gave up 7 bases; unmatched junction bases: 7. The CDR3 nucleotides are TGTGCCAGCAGCTTAGAAGGATACGGGGGGAATGAGCAGTTCTTC. Protein: CASSLEGYGGNEQFF.

The gene calls are TRBV5-1 and TRBJ2-5; 7 bases are shared with TRBD2. From germline, CDR1 is SGHRS and CDR2 YFSETQ. V shed 0 bases and J 5 bases; nucleotides not matched to a gene: 10. The CDR3 extends over 16 amino acids. The chain's CDR3 is CASSLAPGTTGETQYF. DNA for the CDR3: TGCGCCAGCAGCTTGGCCCCCGGGACTACTGGGGAGACCCAGTACTTC.

This clone was detected once. The V gene is TRBV5-1, the J gene TRBJ2-7, with a tentative D call TRBD2 (6 bases). The V gene lost 0 bases and the J gene lost 5 bases, with 12 bases spanning the gap. The CDR3 covers 14 residues. Germline loops: CDR1 SGHRS, CDR2 YFSETQ. In DNA form, the CDR3 reads TGCGCCAGCAGCTTGGCCGGGGGTTTCAACGAGCAGTACTTC. It encodes CASSLAGGFNEQYF. Drawing the rest from reference TRBV5-1 and TRBJ2-7, the complete variable domain is KAGVTQTPRYLIKTRGQQVTLSCSPISGHRSVSWYQQTPGQGLQFLFEYFSETQRNKGNFPGRFSGRQFSNSRSEMNVSTLELGDSALYLCASSLAGGFNEQYFGPGTRLTVT.

The count of this clone is one. The genes are TRBV5-5 and TRBJ1-2; 11 nucleotides align to TRBD1. The V segment lost 4 bases and the J segment 4 bases; nucleotides outside the gene matches: 9. This CDR3 has 16 residues. Germline V gene data show CDR1 as SGHKS and CDR2 as YYEKEE (reference sequence). CDR3 region: CASSNIRTGGGYGYTF. CDR3 nucleotide sequence: TGTGCCAGCAGCAATATAAGGACAGGGGGCGGCTATGGCTACACCTTC.

The V and J genes are TRBV15 and TRBJ2-5, with 8 bases lining up with TRBD1. CDR3 length: 15 residues. Unmatched junction bases numbered 4, after V lost 0 bases and J lost 4 bases. Germline CDR1 reads LNHNV; CDR2 reads YYDKDF (reference sequence). The CDR3 DNA sequence: TGTGCCACCAGCAGAGAGCAGGGGGCAGTAGAGACCCAGTACTTC. It yields the protein CATSREQGAVETQYF.

The genes are TRBV15 and TRBJ1-3; D gene ambiguous. Trimming cost V 0 bases and J 7 bases, with 4 bases left between them. Germline-derived CDR1 and CDR2 are LNHNV and YYDKDF (reference sequence). This CDR3 region has 12 residues. CDR3 amino acids: CATSRDTNTIYF. CDR3 DNA: TGTGCCACCAGCAGAGATACTAACACCATATATTTT. Full variable domain (missing parts from reference TRBV15 and TRBJ1-3): DAMVIQNPRYQVTQFGKPVTLSCSQTLNHNVMYWYQQKSSQAPKLLFHYYDKDFNNEADTPDNFQSRRPNTSFCFLDIRSPGLGDTAMYLCATSRDTNTIYFGEGSWLTVV.